What follows describes a single TCR beta chain. This clone has only one observation. Its antigen specificity is not known. Qualities for individual bases were not recorded, and no much larger clone is one base off. Trimming leaves V shorter by 7 bases and J shorter by 4 bases, with the junction holding 12 bases beyond the gene matches. From cysteine to phenylalanine, the CDR3 is 16 amino acids long. Only the CDR3 DNA stays, 48 bases, in frame from base 1. In the germline V gene (reference sequence), CDR1 corresponds to GTSNPN and CDR2 to SVGIG. These data belong to a study of blood T cell repertoires in COVID-19 (dated by TCRdb to about 2020). About the study as a whole: The collaborator samples originated in the United States, Italy and Spain and spanned the acute and convalescent phases of COVID-19. The material from the prospective study consisted of cDNA or gDNA derived from T cells, B-cell-depleted T cells, or PBMCs. The dataset comprised deeply sampled blood TCRbeta repertoires from subjects exposed to, actively infected with, or recovered from COVID-19. A freely available public database, intended as a resource for researchers studying the immune response to SARS-CoV-2, is where the repertoires were released. Samples were obtained from the ongoing ImmuneRACE study (first 160 participants) and from over 1,000 subjects provided by 6 global collaborators. Nearly every sample came with metadata listing a de-identified subject ID, COVID-19 status, age in years and sex. Where available, HLA class I and class II types were taken from metadata supplied by the sample provider and were not determined by assay-based typing.

The immunoSEQ Assay, a bias-controlled multiplex PCR, was used to amplify TCRbeta CDR3 regions from genomic DNA. On the authors' methods: The number of nucleated cells in each sample was estimated from the amplification of reference gene primers within the assay. To quantify the absolute abundance of each unique TCRbeta CDR3 rearrangement, sequence reads were collapsed and filtered. Productive Simpson clonality was computed per sample as the square root of Simpson's diversity index over productive rearrangements. TCRdb re-hosts the immuneACCESS table, in-frame sequences only. Its copies lack some clones; in the studies checked, an unresolved V gene accounts for under half of them, and the cause for the rest is not known. That table is the source of V, J and clone size, and D and trimming were worked out from the DNA. This sample has about 87,000 clones in its table, and roughly 80% of those were observed once. The top ten clones comprise about 16% of the sample.

Broad study findings and their caveats: The amount of clinical and demographic metadata varied by source and participant and was provided uncurated.

Whole blood was collected in K2EDTA tubes by collaborating institutions according to the institutions' own protocols. For TCRbeta analysis, collaborators shipped samples in one of three forms: frozen whole blood, isolated PBMCs, or DNA extracted from either of those sample types. Sequenced input: peripheral blood. This chain is built from TRBV30 and TRBJ2-3; 12 junctional bases match TRBD2. The receptor comes from an elderly woman with active or convalescent COVID-19. The DNA sequence is as follows: TGTGCCTCCTTCCTAGCGGGGGGGCAACAGGCAGATACGCAGTATTTT. This yields the protein CASFLAGGQQADTQYF. The reference TRBV30 and TRBJ2-3 proteins fill in what lies around the CDR3, so the full variable domain reads SQTIHQWPATLVQPVGSPLSLECTVEGTSNPNLYWYRQAAGRGLQLLFYSVGIGQISSEVPQNLSASRPQDRQFILSSKKLLLSDSGFYLCASFLAGGQQADTQYFGPGTRLTVL.